The rows below give T cell receptor beta chains drawn from one sample of a study of T cell repertoires in cytomegalovirus infection. The antigens for these receptors are not known. MiXCR, run by TCRdb on the reads, gives a single entry per CDR3 protein. The sample holds about 110,000 distinct CDR3 sequences, roughly a tenth seen once. The sequencing sample was made of PBMCs, sequenced either directly or after in vitro stimulation (not recorded which). Receptors originate from a human donor in good health (CMV status not recorded). Some clones in this sample may be carry-over from other donors' samples. The CDR3 runs from the conserved cysteine through the conserved F or W. The D gene is left open where the match is weak. Clone size is not always given. Where it is, it says once, few, many or a class for expanded clones.

j_call: TRBJ1-3
clone_size: NA
v_call: TRBV12-3/TRBV12-4
d_call: NA
cdr3_nt: TGTGCCAGCAGTACCGGACGGGGCTCTGGAAACACCATATATTTT
cdr3_aa: CASSTGRGSGNTIYF

j_call: TRBJ1-1
clone_size: few
v_call: TRBV10-3
d_call: NA
cdr3_nt: TGTGCCATCTCCCCGCAGGTCATGAACACTGAAGCTTTCTTT
cdr3_aa: CAISPQVMNTEAFF

j_call: TRBJ2-3
clone_size: few
v_call: TRBV5-6
d_call: TRBD2
cdr3_nt: TGTGCCAGCAGCTTTTTGCTAGCGGGAGCGACAGATACGCAGTATTTT
cdr3_aa: CASSFLLAGATDTQYF

j_call: TRBJ1-1
clone_size: many
v_call: TRBV11-2
d_call: NA
cdr3_nt: TGTGCCAGCAGCACCTTGGACGGAGACACTGAAGCTTTCTTT
cdr3_aa: CASSTLDGDTEAFF

j_call: TRBJ1-1
clone_size: few
v_call: TRBV2
d_call: NA
cdr3_nt: TGTGCCACAACCCGGGGGGGGGGCCGGGGCACTGAAGCTTTCTTT
cdr3_aa: CATTRGGGRGTEAFF

j_call: TRBJ2-7
clone_size: few
v_call: TRBV6-8
d_call: NA
cdr3_nt: TGTGCCAGTTGTGCCAGGGGAACCTCCTACGAGCAGTACTTC
cdr3_aa: CASCARGTSYEQYF

j_call: TRBJ2-1
clone_size: many
v_call: TRBV7-2
d_call: NA
cdr3_nt: TGTGCCAGCAGCTTAGGAGCGGCAGTAAGAAACCATGAGCAGTTCTTC
cdr3_aa: CASSLGAAVRNHEQFF

j_call: TRBJ2-2
clone_size: many
v_call: TRBV5-1
d_call: NA
cdr3_nt: TGCGCCAGCAATCCCGATGGGAACACCGGGGAGCTGTTTTTT
cdr3_aa: CASNPDGNTGELFF

j_call: TRBJ2-1
clone_size: many
v_call: TRBV19
d_call: NA
cdr3_nt: TGTGCCAGTAAGGGTGGAGGCTACAATGAGCAGTTCTTC
cdr3_aa: CASKGGGYNEQFF

j_call: TRBJ2-5
clone_size: many
v_call: TRBV7-6
d_call: TRBD1
cdr3_nt: TGTGCCAGCAGCAACCGGGACAGAGAAGGGACCCAGTACTTC
cdr3_aa: CASSNRDREGTQYF

j_call: TRBJ2-7
clone_size: many
v_call: TRBV28
d_call: NA
cdr3_nt: TGTGCCAGCAGTTTAGGGGTTGGGAACGAGCAGTACTTC
cdr3_aa: CASSLGVGNEQYF

j_call: TRBJ2-7
clone_size: many
v_call: TRBV7-2
d_call: TRBD2
cdr3_nt: TGTGCCAGCAGCTTAGAGCCTAGCGGGGGATACGAGCAGTACTTC
cdr3_aa: CASSLEPSGGYEQYF

j_call: TRBJ2-1
clone_size: NA
v_call: TRBV12-3/TRBV12-4
d_call: NA
cdr3_nt: TGTGCCAGCAGTTACACGGAGGTTGAGCAGTTCTTC
cdr3_aa: CASSYTEVEQFF

j_call: TRBJ1-1
clone_size: NA
v_call: TRBV29-1
d_call: NA
cdr3_nt: TGCAGCGTTGAATTAGTTAGCGGGGACACTGAAGCTTTCTTT
cdr3_aa: CSVELVSGDTEAFF

j_call: TRBJ1-1
clone_size: NA
v_call: TRBV28
d_call: NA
cdr3_nt: TGTGCCAGCAGACAGCTTGAAGCTTTCTTT
cdr3_aa: CASRQLEAFF

j_call: TRBJ2-5
clone_size: many
v_call: TRBV7-2
d_call: TRBD2
cdr3_nt: TGTGCCAGCAGCTTAGTAATTAGCGGGGGGGGGACCCAGTACTTC
cdr3_aa: CASSLVISGGGTQYF

j_call: TRBJ1-2
clone_size: many
v_call: TRBV11-2
d_call: TRBD1
cdr3_nt: TGTGCCAGCAGCTTCACAGGGGGCGCGAACTATGGCTACACCTTC
cdr3_aa: CASSFTGGANYGYTF

j_call: TRBJ1-1
clone_size: few
v_call: TRBV6-5
d_call: NA
cdr3_nt: TGTGCCAGCAGTTACCGGCTGGAGGCTTTCTTT
cdr3_aa: CASSYRLEAFF

j_call: TRBJ2-5
clone_size: many
v_call: TRBV2
d_call: NA
cdr3_nt: TGTGCCAGCAAAGGGGGAAGGTACCAAGAGACCCAGTACTTC
cdr3_aa: CASKGGRYQETQYF

j_call: TRBJ2-3
clone_size: many
v_call: TRBV7-6
d_call: NA
cdr3_nt: TGTGCCAGCAGCCTATGGCTAGCAGATACGCAGTATTTT
cdr3_aa: CASSLWLADTQYF

j_call: TRBJ1-2
clone_size: many
v_call: TRBV27
d_call: TRBD1
cdr3_nt: TGTGCCAGCAGTTTATTTAGAGGGGGCGGCGGCTACACCTTC
cdr3_aa: CASSLFRGGGGYTF

j_call: TRBJ1-1
clone_size: many
v_call: TRBV24-1
d_call: TRBD1
cdr3_nt: TGTGCCACCAGTGCCCGGACAGGGAACACTGAAGCTTTCTTT
cdr3_aa: CATSARTGNTEAFF

j_call: TRBJ2-1
clone_size: NA
v_call: TRBV6-2/TRBV6-3
d_call: NA
cdr3_nt: TGTGCCAGCAGTGACCAGGGACATGAGCAGTTCTTC
cdr3_aa: CASSDQGHEQFF

j_call: TRBJ2-3
clone_size: NA
v_call: TRBV7-2
d_call: TRBD2
cdr3_nt: TGTGCCAGCAGCTTCCTCGGACTAGCTGGGAACACAGATACGCAGTATTTT
cdr3_aa: CASSFLGLAGNTDTQYF

j_call: TRBJ1-1
clone_size: NA
v_call: TRBV13
d_call: NA
cdr3_nt: TGTGCCAGCAGCTTATGGTCCGGGAGATTGAACACTGAAGCTTTCTTT
cdr3_aa: CASSLWSGRLNTEAFF

j_call: TRBJ1-1
clone_size: few
v_call: TRBV4-3
d_call: NA
cdr3_nt: TGCGCCAGCAGCCAAGAAGGGTTAACGGCGAACACTGAAGCTTTCTTT
cdr3_aa: CASSQEGLTANTEAFF

j_call: TRBJ1-3
clone_size: NA
v_call: TRBV24-1
d_call: NA
cdr3_nt: TGTGCCACCAGTGACGGAGGCTCTGGAAACACCATATATTTT
cdr3_aa: CATSDGGSGNTIYF

j_call: TRBJ1-1
clone_size: NA
v_call: TRBV12-3/TRBV12-4
d_call: TRBD1
cdr3_nt: TGTGCCAGCAGACGGGACAGGGCGAACACTGAAGCTTTCTTT
cdr3_aa: CASRRDRANTEAFF

j_call: TRBJ1-1
clone_size: many
v_call: TRBV4-1
d_call: NA
cdr3_nt: TGCGCCAGCAGCCAAGTCTTGGGCAGGAGGAACACTGAAGCTTTCTTT
cdr3_aa: CASSQVLGRRNTEAFF

j_call: TRBJ1-5
clone_size: few
v_call: TRBV6-5
d_call: NA
cdr3_nt: TGTGCCAGCAGTTACTCAGGGGCAGTCAATCAGCCCCAGCATTTT
cdr3_aa: CASSYSGAVNQPQHF

j_call: TRBJ2-2
clone_size: many
v_call: TRBV25-1
d_call: NA
cdr3_nt: TGTGCCAGCAGTGTAGGGAGCGCCGGGGAGCTGTTTTTT
cdr3_aa: CASSVGSAGELFF

j_call: TRBJ1-5
clone_size: many
v_call: TRBV19
d_call: NA
cdr3_nt: TGTGCCAGTAGTAATACCGGGACAAGATTCGGTCAGCCCCAGCATTTT
cdr3_aa: CASSNTGTRFGQPQHF

j_call: TRBJ2-7
clone_size: few
v_call: TRBV7-2
d_call: TRBD2
cdr3_nt: TGTGCCAGCAGCGCCCGTTTCCGGGGGGACGAGCAGTACTTC
cdr3_aa: CASSARFRGDEQYF

j_call: TRBJ1-3
clone_size: NA
v_call: TRBV4-3
d_call: NA
cdr3_nt: TGCGCCAGCAGCCAAGTAGGCGCGTCAGGGCATGGAAACACCATATATTTT
cdr3_aa: CASSQVGASGHGNTIYF

j_call: TRBJ2-7
clone_size: NA
v_call: TRBV7-8
d_call: NA
cdr3_nt: TGTGCCAGCAGCCAACCACAAGGGTCCCACGAGCAGTACTTC
cdr3_aa: CASSQPQGSHEQYF

j_call: TRBJ2-7
clone_size: many
v_call: TRBV11-1
d_call: TRBD1
cdr3_nt: TGTGCCAGCAGCCCCCGACAGGGGCAGTACGAGCAGTACTTC
cdr3_aa: CASSPRQGQYEQYF

j_call: TRBJ2-5
clone_size: few
v_call: TRBV12-3/TRBV12-4
d_call: TRBD2
cdr3_nt: TGTGCCAGCAGCCATAACCTAGCGGGCCAAGAGACCCAGTACTTC
cdr3_aa: CASSHNLAGQETQYF

j_call: TRBJ2-2
clone_size: many
v_call: TRBV7-3
d_call: NA
cdr3_nt: TGTGCCAGCAGCCCCAAAGGGGCCATAGCCGCGAACACCGGGGAGCTGTTTTTT
cdr3_aa: CASSPKGAIAANTGELFF

j_call: TRBJ2-1
clone_size: NA
v_call: TRBV19
d_call: TRBD2
cdr3_nt: TGTGCCAGTATGGGGGGGAATGAGCAGTTCTTC
cdr3_aa: CASMGGNEQFF

j_call: TRBJ2-3
clone_size: NA
v_call: TRBV5-3
d_call: TRBD2
cdr3_nt: TGTACCAGCAGCGGAGGGACTAGCGGGAGGAACACAGATACGCAGTATTTT
cdr3_aa: CTSSGGTSGRNTDTQYF

j_call: TRBJ2-2
clone_size: many
v_call: TRBV7-2
d_call: NA
cdr3_nt: TGTGCCAGCAGCTCAGTTGCCGGACGGGGACCAACTACCGGGGAGCTGTTTTTT
cdr3_aa: CASSSVAGRGPTTGELFF

j_call: TRBJ2-7
clone_size: NA
v_call: TRBV20-1
d_call: TRBD2
cdr3_nt: TGCAGTGCCAGAACTAGCGTTTCCTACGAGCAGTACTTC
cdr3_aa: CSARTSVSYEQYF